A single sample gave rise to the 14 T cell receptor beta chains below, sequenced in a study of cytotoxic CD8 clonotypes in ibrutinib-treated CLL. Only in-frame clones appear in the TCRdb table, and some are missing; sequencing was by immunoSEQ multiplex PCR. The table lists roughly 28,000 clones, about 62% of them singletons. Sequenced material: PBMCs, taken before ibrutinib treatment. The source of these receptors is a human donor with chronic lymphocytic leukemia.

The V call is TRBV5-6, the J call TRBJ2-7; tentative D call: TRBD2 (5 bases). The CDR3 sequence is 12 residues long. Germline CDR1 SGHDT, CDR2 YYEEEE. V lost 2 bases and J lost 6, with 9 bases in between. The CDR3 region has the DNA TGTGCCAGCAGCTTCATAGCGCGCGAGCAGTACTTC. It codes for CASSFIAREQYF.

In DNA form, the CDR3 reads TGCGCCAGCAGCCAAGAAGTCGCGGATTCACCCCTCCACTTT. It yields the protein CASSQEVADSPLHF. This chain links TRBV4-1 with TRBJ1-6; D is unclear. V was cut by 0 bases and J by 8 bases, with 8 bases left in between. Germline V gene lookup returns CDR1 MGHRA and CDR2 YSYEKL. This CDR3 is built from 14 residues.

The chain combines TRBV11-2 with TRBJ1-1, with a tentative D call TRBD1 (6 bases). Trimming left V 5 bases short and J 0 bases short, with 16 bases between. Germline V CDR1 and CDR2: SGHAT, FQNNGV. There are 16 residues in the CDR3. Here the CDR3 reads CASSPEGRGLNTEAFF. In DNA, the CDR3 is TGTGCCAGCAGCCCCGAAGGGAGGGGGTTGAACACTGAAGCTTTCTTT.

The V call is TRBV5-4, the J call TRBJ2-3; D is possibly TRBD2 (6 bases). In germline, CDR1 is SGHNT, CDR2 YYREEE (reference sequence). With 5 bases removed from V and 4 bases from J, the gap between germline ends came to 17 bases. The CDR3 is made up of 15 amino acids. The CDR3 sequence: CASSWDFGGADTQYF. Written as DNA, the CDR3 is TGTGCCAGCAGTTGGGACTTCGGAGGTGCAGATACGCAGTATTTT. Variable domain in full (rest from reference TRBV5-4 and TRBJ2-3): ETGVTQSPTHLIKTRGQQVTLRCSSQSGHNTVSWYQQALGQGPQFIFQYYREEENGRGNFPPRFSGLQFPNYSSELNVNALELDDSALYLCASSWDFGGADTQYFGPGTRLTVL.

This clone has a handful of counts. The J gene is TRBJ2-3, the V gene TRBV7-3, with D unclear. Germline-derived CDR1 and CDR2 are SGHTA and FQGTGA. The CDR3 covers 15 residues. Trimming pared 3 bases from V and 1 base from J, leaving 11 bases between. DNA for the CDR3: TGTGCCAGCAGCTTTGGTAATAGTGGCACAGATACGCAGTATTTT. This sequence encodes CASSFGNSGTDTQYF.

This clone has more than one count but fewer than ten. The chain carries TRBV10-3 and TRBJ1-5, with D unclear. The CDR3 runs to 15 residues. CDR1 is ENHRY, CDR2 SYGVKD, per germline. Trimming pared 6 bases from V and 1 base from J, leaving 13 bases between. The CDR3 protein is CAISRDGRSNQPQHF. CDR3 nucleotide sequence: TGTGCCATCAGCCGCGACGGACGGAGCAATCAGCCCCAGCATTTT.

V is TRBV7-6 and J is TRBJ2-5, with D tentatively TRBD1 or TRBD2 (5 bases each). This CDR3 has 16 amino acids. Germline V gives CDR1 SGHVS, CDR2 FNYEAQ. Trimming removed 5 bases at V and 9 bases at J, with 25 bases between. In DNA, the CDR3 is TGTGCCAGCAGCCCGCAGGGACCGGCTCCAGGGTTGTCCCAGTACTTC. Translation gives CASSPQGPAPGLSQYF.

This clone was observed a handful of times. The rearrangement links TRBV7-6 to TRBJ2-1; no firm D call. CDR1 is SGHVS, CDR2 FNYEAQ, per germline. Trimming took 5 bases from V and 7 from J, leaving 9 bases between them. The CDR3 covers 12 residues. CDR3 sequence (DNA): TGTGCCAGCAGCGAACCGTCAAATGAGCAGTTCTTC. As protein: CASSEPSNEQFF. The complete variable domain, with remaining parts taken from reference TRBV7-6 and TRBJ2-1, reads GAGVSQSPRYKVTKRGQDVALRCDPISGHVSLYWYRQALGQGPEFLTYFNYEAQQDKSGLPNDRFSAERPEGSISTLTIQRTEQRDSAMYRCASSEPSNEQFFGPGTRLTVL.

The chain has TRBV5-1 and TRBJ2-1, with 11 nucleotides matching TRBD2. The CDR3 length is 15 residues. Germline CDR1 is SGHRS and CDR2 is YFSETQ. Unmatched junction bases numbered 4, after V lost 2 bases and J lost 6 bases. Here the CDR3 reads CASSFVAGGLNEQFF. The CDR3 DNA is TGCGCCAGCAGCTTTGTAGCGGGGGGGCTCAATGAGCAGTTCTTC.

This clone was found a few times. V usage is TRBV7-2 and J usage is TRBJ2-7, with a weak D call TRBD2 (5 bases). With 5 bases removed from V and 2 bases from J, the gap between germline ends came to 16 bases. Germline V gene lookup returns CDR1 SGHTA and CDR2 FQGNSA. This CDR3 has 15 amino acids. The CDR3 region has the DNA TGTGCCAGCAGCCCGCCGGCGGGTGCTGCCTACGAGCAGTACTTC. Residues: CASSPPAGAAYEQYF.

The count of this clone is one. CDR3 protein: CASSPGTSLTVDTQYF. In DNA, the CDR3 is TGTGCCAGCAGCCCTGGGACTAGCCTGACAGTGGATACGCAGTATTTT. The rearrangement joins TRBV11-1 to TRBJ2-3; 9 bases line up with TRBD2. Germline-derived CDR1 and CDR2 are SGHAT and FQDESV (reference sequence). This CDR3 comprises 16 residues. V lost 5 bases, J lost 6 bases, and 12 bases stayed unmatched.

The chain carries TRBV2 and TRBJ2-1; D is unresolved. The CDR3 loop spans 15 amino acids. Germline V lookup: CDR1 SNHLY, CDR2 FYNNEI. V lost 3 bases, J lost 0 bases, and 9 bases lay in between. This CDR3 is CASSEGISSYNEQFF. CDR3 DNA sequence: TGTGCCAGCAGTGAGGGGATTAGCTCCTACAATGAGCAGTTCTTC.

The gene calls are TRBV6-4 and TRBJ2-7; possibly TRBD1 or TRBD2 for D (9 bases each). Germline V gene data show CDR1 as MRHNA and CDR2 as SNTAGT. CDR3 length equals 19 residues. The germline V and J ends were trimmed by 6 bases and 12 bases, with 39 bases remaining between them. The DNA for the CDR3 is TGTGCCAGCAGCCCCAAGGACAGGGGAGGGTGCGGGAGGGCCGTAAAGCCGTACTTC. Its translation is CASSPKDRGGCGRAVKPYF.

The CDR3, as DNA: TGTGCCAGCAGCGTAGGACAGGCCGCGAACACCGGGGAGCTGTTTTTT. It codes for CASSVGQAANTGELFF. The chain is built from TRBV9 and TRBJ2-2; D may be TRBD1 (6 bases). Germline V lookup: CDR1 SGDLS, CDR2 YYNGEE. V dropped 0 bases and J dropped 0 bases, with 9 bases sitting between them. The CDR3 loop spans 16 amino acids.